The next 22 T cell receptor beta chains were all read from a single sample in a study of CD8 T cells in Susac syndrome. With random hexamers, roughly 0.45 to 1 ug RNA was reverse transcribed. TCRdb recomputed calls from the immunoSEQ multiplex PCR reads with MiXCR, one row per CDR3 protein. The table lists some 180,000 distinct CDR3 sequences, about 95% of them singletons. Material for sequencing was CD4+ T cells from PBMCs. These receptor sequences come from a human donor in good health.

The chain has TRBV4-3 and TRBJ2-6; D could derive from TRBD1 or TRBD2 (5 bases each). The CDR3 has 15 residues. Trimming took off 0 bases at V and 2 bases at J, with 5 bases between the two ends. Germline CDR1 is LGHNA and CDR2 is YSLEER. CDR3 region: CASSQEGAGANVLTF. In DNA form, the CDR3 reads TGCGCCAGCAGCCAAGAGGGGGCTGGGGCCAACGTCCTGACTTTC.

The CDR3 DNA is TGTGCCACCAGCAGGGAGAACTATGGCTACACCTTC. Amino acids: CATSRENYGYTF. V gene TRBV24-1 combines with J gene TRBJ1-2; maybe TRBD1 (5 bases). Trimming cost V 7 bases and J 2 bases, with 7 bases left between them. Germline V gives CDR1 KGHDR, CDR2 SFDVKD. The CDR3 sequence is 12 residues long.

This rearrangement joins TRBV5-1 to TRBJ1-1; 7 bases map to TRBD1. The CDR3 spans 15 residues. Germline V CDR1 and CDR2: SGHRS, YFSETQ. The junction had 11 bases not matched to a gene; V was cut back by 7 bases and J by 2 bases. CDR3 in amino acids: CASGPLGQHNTEAFF. CDR3 DNA sequence: TGCGCCAGCGGTCCCTTGGGACAGCACAACACTGAAGCTTTCTTT.

The V gene is TRBV4-3, the J gene TRBJ1-1; unclear D gene. The germline gives CDR1 LGHNA, CDR2 YSLEER. Deletions cut 4 bases from V and 4 bases from J, with 10 bases between. This CDR3 is 13 amino acids long. The CDR3 loop is CASSLTDGTEAFF. The CDR3 region has the DNA TGCGCCAGCAGCCTCACCGATGGCACTGAAGCTTTCTTT.

The count of this clonotype is one. This sequence joins TRBV20-1 and TRBJ2-1; 10 nucleotides agree with TRBD2. The germline V gene encodes CDR1 DFQATT and CDR2 SNEGSKA (reference sequence). The length of the CDR3 is 15 residues. Losses at the gene ends were 1 base for V and 8 bases for J; bases not matched to a gene: 8. CDR3 loop: CSARGMGSGRYEQFF. The CDR3 coding sequence is TGCAGTGCTAGAGGGATGGGTAGCGGGAGGTATGAGCAGTTCTTC.

The rearrangement links TRBV30 to TRBJ2-1; D perhaps matches TRBD1 (6 bases). The CDR3 loop spans 13 amino acids. With 4 bases removed from V and 7 bases from J, the gap between germline ends came to 14 bases. The germline V gene encodes CDR1 GTSNPN and CDR2 SVGIG (reference sequence). The CDR3 sequence is CAWNRASGNEQFF. Here the CDR3 DNA reads TGTGCCTGGAACAGGGCTAGTGGGAATGAGCAGTTCTTC.

The rearrangement links TRBV12-3 or TRBV12-4 to TRBJ1-2; 7 bases line up with TRBD1. The CDR3 is 13 residues long. V was clipped by 7 bases and J by 8 bases; unmatched bases: 10. CDR3 nucleotides: TGTGCCAGCATCGGGGACAGCCCCTGGGGCTACACCTTC. The encoded protein is CASIGDSPWGYTF.

DNA of the CDR3: TGTGCCAGCAGTAGACAGGGGGGCAGATACGAGCAGTACTTC. This encodes CASSRQGGRYEQYF. The V and J genes are TRBV13 and TRBJ2-7, with 9 bases aligning to TRBD1. The V and J ends lost 6 bases and 4 bases, in that order; junction bases with no gene match: 7. The CDR3 runs to 14 residues. From germline, CDR1 is PRHDT and CDR2 FYEKMQ (reference sequence).

V is TRBV15 and J is TRBJ2-7; the match to TRBD1 covers 7 bases. Losses at the gene ends were 6 bases for V and 4 bases for J; bases not matched to a gene: 9. Germline loops: CDR1 LNHNV, CDR2 YYDKDF (reference sequence). The CDR3 is 14 amino acids. CDR3: CATRPPGQTYEQYF. DNA of the CDR3: TGTGCCACCAGACCACCGGGACAGACTTACGAGCAGTACTTC. The variable domain in full, completed from reference TRBV15 and TRBJ2-7, reads DAMVIQNPRYQVTQFGKPVTLSCSQTLNHNVMYWYQQKSSQAPKLLFHYYDKDFNNEADTPDNFQSRRPNTSFCFLDIRSPGLGDTAMYLCATRPPGQTYEQYFGPGTRLTVT.

This chain uses TRBV25-1 with TRBJ1-1, with a weak D call TRBD1 (5 bases). Between the trimmed V and J ends, which lost 3 bases and 5 bases, there was a span of 16 bases. Germline values: CDR1 MGHDK, CDR2 SYGVNS. The CDR3 covers 15 residues. The DNA for the CDR3 is TGTGCCAGCAGTGATAATCGGAAAGGGGCAACTGAAGCTTTCTTT. Amino acid sequence: CASSDNRKGATEAFF. The entire variable domain, with the rest obtained from reference TRBV25-1 and TRBJ1-1, is as follows: EADIYQTPRYLVIGTGKKITLECSQTMGHDKMYWYQQDPGMELHLIHYSYGVNSTEKGDLSSESTVSRIRTEHFPLTLESARPSHTSQYLCASSDNRKGATEAFFGQGTRLTVV.

The chain employs TRBV15 and TRBJ1-5, with D possibly TRBD1 on 5 matching bases. Trimming pared 1 base from V and 0 bases from J, leaving 10 bases between. Germline assignment: CDR1 LNHNV and CDR2 YYDKDF (reference sequence). The length of the CDR3 is 16 residues. The CDR3 sequence is CATSRGTPYSNQPQHF. CDR3 DNA sequence: TGTGCCACCAGCAGAGGGACACCCTATAGCAATCAGCCCCAGCATTTT.

The chain links TRBV23-1 to TRBJ1-2, with TRBD1 identical over 7 bases. TRBV23-1 is classed as an ORF, of uncertain function. Trimming removed 6 bases from V and 0 bases from J; junction bases left unmatched: 10. The CDR3 length is 16 residues. CDR3: CASRGTERQANYGYTF. In nucleotides, the CDR3 is TGCGCCAGCAGAGGGACAGAGAGACAGGCTAACTATGGCTACACCTTC.

This rearrangement joins TRBV15 to TRBJ2-3; TRBD2 agrees at 9 bases. The CDR3 covers 16 residues. Per the germline V gene, CDR1 is LNHNV and CDR2 is YYDKDF (reference sequence). The V segment lost 0 bases and the J segment 2 bases; nucleotides outside the gene matches: 3. CDR3 in amino acids: CATSRDGGRATDTQYF. The CDR3 DNA sequence: TGTGCCACCAGCAGAGACGGCGGGAGGGCCACAGATACGCAGTATTTT. Filled out from reference TRBV15 and TRBJ2-3, the complete variable domain reads DAMVIQNPRYQVTQFGKPVTLSCSQTLNHNVMYWYQQKSSQAPKLLFHYYDKDFNNEADTPDNFQSRRPNTSFCFLDIRSPGLGDTAMYLCATSRDGGRATDTQYFGPGTRLTVL.

This rearrangement joins TRBV28 to TRBJ1-1; perhaps TRBD1 as D (5 bases). Germline V lookup: CDR1 MDHEN, CDR2 SYDVKM. V was trimmed by 4 bases and J by 3 bases, leaving 15 bases between them. This CDR3 has 15 residues. The CDR3 bases are TGTGCCAGCAGTTCTTATACGACAGTCTACACTGAAGCTTTCTTT. The encoded protein is CASSSYTTVYTEAFF.

This clonotype was seen only once. The rearrangement joins TRBV7-2 to TRBJ2-4, with TRBD1 as a possible D gene (5 bases). From germline, CDR1 is SGHTA and CDR2 FQGNSA. Trimming shortened V by 1 base and J by 8 bases, and 15 bases separated the two germline ends. This CDR3 region has 15 residues. The CDR3 loop reads CASSLEAGRKDIQYF. The CDR3 DNA is TGTGCCAGCAGCTTAGAGGCAGGGCGCAAGGACATTCAGTACTTC.

The chain links TRBV3-1 to TRBJ2-5; no definite D call. The CDR3 is 12 residues long. Germline values: CDR1 LGHDT, CDR2 YNNKEL (reference sequence). Trimming removed 5 bases from V and 5 bases from J, with 9 bases in between. The CDR3 spells CASSGYLETQYF. The CDR3 nucleotides read TGTGCCAGCAGCGGATATCTGGAGACCCAGTACTTC.

The chain combines TRBV7-9 with TRBJ2-7; maybe TRBD1 (5 bases). Germline CDR1 is SEHNR and CDR2 is FQNEAQ (reference sequence). CDR3 size: 13 residues. V was cut by 0 bases and J by 3 bases, with 6 bases left in between. CDR3 sequence reads: CASSLAQGYEQYF. CDR3 coding DNA: TGTGCCAGCAGCTTAGCGCAGGGCTACGAGCAGTACTTC.

The chain employs TRBV11-1 and TRBJ2-7; 10 nucleotides align to TRBD2. This CDR3 is 15 amino acids long. The V gene end was trimmed by 4 bases and the J gene end by 4 bases; junction bases not matched to a gene: 7. From germline, CDR1 is SGHAT and CDR2 FQDESV (reference sequence). CDR3: CASSSRTSGKYEQYF. The CDR3 region has the DNA TGTGCCAGCAGCTCCCGGACTAGCGGAAAATACGAGCAGTACTTC.

This chain joins TRBV7-2 and TRBJ1-1; tentative D call: TRBD1 (5 bases). Trimming pared 4 bases from V and 0 bases from J, leaving 12 bases between. Germline V gene data show CDR1 as SGHTA and CDR2 as FQGNSA. This CDR3 region has 15 residues. CDR3 coding DNA: TGTGCCAGCAGCTCGCAGACAGTCATGAACACTGAAGCTTTCTTT. This gives the protein CASSSQTVMNTEAFF.

V gene TRBV5-1 combines with J gene TRBJ2-1; unclear D gene. Germline assignment: CDR1 SGHRS and CDR2 YFSETQ. Trimming cost V 3 bases and J 10 bases, with 8 bases left between them. The CDR3 is 11 residues long. The CDR3 protein is CASSSALEQFF. Written as DNA, the CDR3 is TGCGCCAGCAGCTCTGCATTGGAGCAGTTCTTC.

This rearrangement joins TRBV30 to TRBJ2-2, with TRBD1 matching 7 bases. The germline gives CDR1 GTSNPN, CDR2 SVGIG (reference sequence). The CDR3 length is 15 residues. With 2 bases clipped from V and 4 bases from J, the junction kept 7 bases outside the gene matches. Here the CDR3 DNA reads TGTGCCTGGAGTACCTCCGGGACAGCCACCGGGGAGCTGTTTTTT. Protein product: CAWSTSGTATGELFF.

The rearrangement uses TRBV3-1 and TRBJ2-2; TRBD1 is a possible D gene (5 bases). Germline CDR1 is LGHDT and CDR2 is YNNKEL (reference sequence). The germline V and J ends were trimmed by 4 bases and 0 bases, with 9 bases remaining between them. The CDR3 length is 15 residues. CDR3 DNA sequence: TGTGCCAGCAGCCCGACAGATCCGAACACCGGGGAGCTGTTTTTT. Translating it yields CASSPTDPNTGELFF.